This TCR beta chain originates from a study of blood T cell repertoires in COVID-19. Study details: COVID-19 samples collected from the United States, Italy and Spain covered acute and convalescent phases.

Original processing methods: Estimation of nucleated cell counts relied on the amplification of reference gene primers. This table comes from immunoSEQ multiplex PCR, and its TCRdb copy is limited to in-frame clones, with some not included. V and J calls and clone size follow that table, whereas D and trimming were derived from the DNA. The data show approximately 260,000 clones, 75% to 90% seen once. Seattle patients were enrolled while actively infected and followed longitudinally. The sample was peripheral blood. This clonotype was obtained from a woman in her seventies with COVID-19, enrolled during active disease.

The CDR3 nucleotides read TGTGCCAGCAGCCCGGAGGGACAGTTGACTGAAAAACTGTTTTTT. The encoded protein is CASSPEGQLTEKLFF. The chain couples TRBV3-1 (or the pseudogene TRBV3-2) to TRBJ1-4, with 7 positions matching TRBD1. V lost 4 bases, J lost 7 bases, and 9 bases stayed unmatched. CDR1 LGHDT and CDR2 YNNKEL come from the germline V gene (reference sequence). CDR3 length: 15 residues.